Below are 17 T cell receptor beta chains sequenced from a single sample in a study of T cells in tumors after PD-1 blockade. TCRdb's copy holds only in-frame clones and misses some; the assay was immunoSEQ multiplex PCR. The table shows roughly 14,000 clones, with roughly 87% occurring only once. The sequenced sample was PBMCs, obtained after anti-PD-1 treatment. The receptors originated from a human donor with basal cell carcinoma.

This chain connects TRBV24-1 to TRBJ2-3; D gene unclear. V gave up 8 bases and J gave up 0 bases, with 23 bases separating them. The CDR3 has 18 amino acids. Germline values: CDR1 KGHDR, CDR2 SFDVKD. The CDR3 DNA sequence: TGTGCCACCACTCGGTCTGGCCACAGCCGAGCTAGCACAGATACGCAGTATTTT. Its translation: CATTRSGHSRASTDTQYF.

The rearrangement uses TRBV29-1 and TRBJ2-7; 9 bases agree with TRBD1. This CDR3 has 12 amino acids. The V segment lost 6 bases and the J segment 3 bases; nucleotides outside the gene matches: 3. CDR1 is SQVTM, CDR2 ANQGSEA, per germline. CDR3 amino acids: CSVKDRGYEQYF. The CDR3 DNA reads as TGCAGCGTGAAGGACAGGGGCTACGAGCAGTACTTC.

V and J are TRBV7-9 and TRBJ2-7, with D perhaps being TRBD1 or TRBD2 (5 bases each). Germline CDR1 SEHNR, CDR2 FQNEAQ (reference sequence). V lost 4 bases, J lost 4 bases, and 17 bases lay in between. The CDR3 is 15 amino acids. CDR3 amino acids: CASSSQNGDQYEQYF. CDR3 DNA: TGTGCCAGCAGCTCCCAGAACGGGGACCAGTACGAGCAGTACTTC. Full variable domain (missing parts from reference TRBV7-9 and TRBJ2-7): DTGVSQNPRHKITKRGQNVTFRCDPISEHNRLYWYRQTLGQGPEFLTYFQNEAQLEKSRLLSDRFSAERPKGSFSTLEIQRTEQGDSAMYLCASSSQNGDQYEQYFGPGTRLTVT.

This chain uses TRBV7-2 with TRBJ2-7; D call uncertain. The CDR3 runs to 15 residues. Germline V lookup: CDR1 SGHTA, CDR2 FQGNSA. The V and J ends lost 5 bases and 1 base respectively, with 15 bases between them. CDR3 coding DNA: TGTGCCAGCAGCCCCACTTCCGGGTCGTCCTACGAGCAGTACTTC. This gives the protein CASSPTSGSSYEQYF.

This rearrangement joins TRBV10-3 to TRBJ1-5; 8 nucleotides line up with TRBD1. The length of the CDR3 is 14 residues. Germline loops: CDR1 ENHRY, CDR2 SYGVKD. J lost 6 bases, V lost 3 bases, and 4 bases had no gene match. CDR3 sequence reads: CAISDGDRTQPQHF. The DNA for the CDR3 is TGTGCCATCAGTGATGGGGACAGGACTCAGCCCCAGCATTTT.

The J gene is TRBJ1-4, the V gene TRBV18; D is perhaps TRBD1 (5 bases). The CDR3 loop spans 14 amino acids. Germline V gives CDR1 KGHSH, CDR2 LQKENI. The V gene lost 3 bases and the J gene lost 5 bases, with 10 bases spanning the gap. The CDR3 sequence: CASSPPAGNEKLFF. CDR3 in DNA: TGTGCCAGCTCACCTCCTGCAGGGAATGAAAAACTGTTTTTT.

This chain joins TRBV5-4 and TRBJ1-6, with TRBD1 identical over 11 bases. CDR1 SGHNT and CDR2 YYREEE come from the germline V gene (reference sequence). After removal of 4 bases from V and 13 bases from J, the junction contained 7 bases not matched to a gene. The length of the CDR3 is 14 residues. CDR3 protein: CASSAPGTGGPLHF. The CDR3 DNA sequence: TGTGCCAGCAGCGCACCCGGGACAGGGGGTCCCCTCCACTTT.

DNA for the CDR3: TGTGCCAGTACGAGAGGGGGCTCTGGAAACACCATATATTTT. Its protein is CASTRGGSGNTIYF. This sequence joins TRBV19 and TRBJ1-3; a weak D match, TRBD1 (6 bases). In germline, CDR1 is LNHDA, CDR2 SQIVND (reference sequence). This CDR3 region has 14 residues. Trimming removed 7 bases from V and 0 bases from J, with 10 bases in between.

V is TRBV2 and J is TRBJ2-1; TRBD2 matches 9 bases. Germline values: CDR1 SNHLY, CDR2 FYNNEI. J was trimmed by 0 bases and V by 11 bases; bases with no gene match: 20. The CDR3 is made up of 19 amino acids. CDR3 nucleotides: TGTGCCCCCTGTGAAGGGGGGGCGCGGGAGGGGAGCTCCTACAATGAGCAGTTCTTC. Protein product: CAPCEGGAREGSSYNEQFF. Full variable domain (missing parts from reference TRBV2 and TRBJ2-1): EPEVTQTPSHQVTQMGQEVILRCVPISNHLYFYWYRQILGQKVEFLVSFYNNEISEKSEIFDDQFSVERPDGSNFTLKIRSTKLEDSAMYFCAPCEGGAREGSSYNEQFFGPGTRLTVL.

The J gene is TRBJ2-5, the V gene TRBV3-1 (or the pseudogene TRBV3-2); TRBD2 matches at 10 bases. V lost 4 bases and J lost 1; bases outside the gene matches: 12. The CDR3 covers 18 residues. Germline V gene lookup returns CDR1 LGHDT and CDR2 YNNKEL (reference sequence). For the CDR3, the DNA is TGTGCCAGCAGCCCCCGTCATATTGGACTAGCGGTCCAAGAGACCCAGTACTTC. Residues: CASSPRHIGLAVQETQYF.

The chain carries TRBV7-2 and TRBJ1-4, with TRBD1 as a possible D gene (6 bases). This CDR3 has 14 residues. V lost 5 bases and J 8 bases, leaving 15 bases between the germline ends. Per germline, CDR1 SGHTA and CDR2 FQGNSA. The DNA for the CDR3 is TGTGCCAGCAGCCCCGGGGGGGCGGGCGAAAAACTGTTTTTT. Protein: CASSPGGAGEKLFF.

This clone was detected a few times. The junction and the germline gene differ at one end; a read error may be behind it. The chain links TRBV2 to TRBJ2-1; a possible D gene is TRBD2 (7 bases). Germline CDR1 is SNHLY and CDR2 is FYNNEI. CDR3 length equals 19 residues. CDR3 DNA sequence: TGTGCCCGCAGTGAAGGGGGGGCGCGGGCGGGGAGCTCCTACAATGAGCAGTTCTTC. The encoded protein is CARSEGGARAGSSYNEQFF.

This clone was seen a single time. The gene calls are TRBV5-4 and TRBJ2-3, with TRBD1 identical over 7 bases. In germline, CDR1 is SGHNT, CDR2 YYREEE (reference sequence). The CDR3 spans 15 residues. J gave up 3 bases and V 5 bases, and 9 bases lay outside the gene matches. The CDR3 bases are TGTGCCAGCAGTAGGACAGGCCGCCAAACAGATACGCAGTATTTT. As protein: CASSRTGRQTDTQYF.

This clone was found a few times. The CDR3 reads CASSLITSHSEQYF. The CDR3 bases are TGTGCCAGCAGCCTGATTACATCTCACTCCGAGCAGTACTTC. This sequence joins TRBV7-9 and TRBJ2-7; D uncertain. This CDR3 contains 14 residues. V lost 5 bases and J 6 bases, leaving 17 bases between the germline ends. CDR1 and CDR2 from the germline V gene are SEHNR and FQNEAQ (reference sequence).

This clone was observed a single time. The CDR3 coding sequence is TGTGCCAGTAGTTTACAGGGACTGAACACTGAAGCTTTCTTT. This sequence encodes CASSLQGLNTEAFF. The chain employs TRBV19 and TRBJ1-1; tentatively, D is TRBD1 (6 bases). From germline, CDR1 is LNHDA and CDR2 SQIVND (reference sequence). The germline V and J ends were trimmed by 5 bases and 0 bases, with 10 bases remaining between them. The CDR3 runs 14 residues.

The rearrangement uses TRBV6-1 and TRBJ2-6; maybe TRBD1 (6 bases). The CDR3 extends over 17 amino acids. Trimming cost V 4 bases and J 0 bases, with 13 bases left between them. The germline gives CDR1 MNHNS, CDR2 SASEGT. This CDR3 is CASSAGTPDSGANVLTF. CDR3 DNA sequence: TGTGCCAGCAGTGCCGGGACACCGGACTCTGGGGCCAACGTCCTGACTTTC.

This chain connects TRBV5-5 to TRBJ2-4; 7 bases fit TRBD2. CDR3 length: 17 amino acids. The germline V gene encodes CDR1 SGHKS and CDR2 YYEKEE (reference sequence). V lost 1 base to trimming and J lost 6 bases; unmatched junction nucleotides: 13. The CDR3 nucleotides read TGTGCCAGCAGCTTGAAGGCGGGAGCTGGATCGGGAAACATTCAGTACTTC. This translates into CASSLKAGAGSGNIQYF.